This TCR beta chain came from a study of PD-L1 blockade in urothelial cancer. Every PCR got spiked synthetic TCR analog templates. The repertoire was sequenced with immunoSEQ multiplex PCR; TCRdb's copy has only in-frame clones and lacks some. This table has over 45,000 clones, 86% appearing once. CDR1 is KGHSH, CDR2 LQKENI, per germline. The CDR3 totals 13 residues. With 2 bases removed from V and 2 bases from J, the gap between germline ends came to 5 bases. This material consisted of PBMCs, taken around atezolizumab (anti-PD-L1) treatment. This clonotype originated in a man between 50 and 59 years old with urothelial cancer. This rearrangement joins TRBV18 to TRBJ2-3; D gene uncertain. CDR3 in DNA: TGTGCCAGCTCACCAGGCAACACAGATACGCAGTATTTT. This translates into CASSPGNTDTQYF.